This T cell receptor beta chain is drawn from a study of blood T cell repertoires in COVID-19. Overall study context: The United States, Italy and Spain provided the acute and convalescent COVID-19 samples. In each case, the material was cDNA or gDNA derived from T cells, B-cell-depleted T cells, or PBMCs.

V dropped 7 bases and J dropped 2; count of bases not matched to a gene: 12. The CDR3 is 16 amino acids. The germline V gene encodes CDR1 MDHEN and CDR2 SYDVKM. In the authors' methods: Nucleated cell counts were estimated from reference gene primer amplification. The method was immunoSEQ multiplex PCR; TCRdb's version includes in-frame clones alone and lacks a portion of them. Clonal size and the V and J genes are those of that table, whereas D and trimming came from the DNA. The sample has 30,000 to 35,000 clones; more than 80% are singletons. The V and J genes are TRBV28 and TRBJ2-7, with 9 nucleotides matching TRBD1. The sequencing input was peripheral blood. The clonotype comes from a woman aged 40 to 55 with active or convalescent COVID-19. The CDR3 spells CASTYWRTGVPYEQYF. The CDR3 DNA reads as TGTGCCAGCACCTATTGGAGGACAGGGGTTCCCTACGAGCAGTACTTC. Full variable domain (rest looked up from reference TRBV28 and TRBJ2-7): DVKVTQSSRYLVKRTGEKVFLECVQDMDHENMFWYRQDPGLGLRLIYFSYDVKMKEKGDIPEGYSVSREKKERFSLILESASTNQTSMYLCASTYWRTGVPYEQYFGPGTRLTVT.